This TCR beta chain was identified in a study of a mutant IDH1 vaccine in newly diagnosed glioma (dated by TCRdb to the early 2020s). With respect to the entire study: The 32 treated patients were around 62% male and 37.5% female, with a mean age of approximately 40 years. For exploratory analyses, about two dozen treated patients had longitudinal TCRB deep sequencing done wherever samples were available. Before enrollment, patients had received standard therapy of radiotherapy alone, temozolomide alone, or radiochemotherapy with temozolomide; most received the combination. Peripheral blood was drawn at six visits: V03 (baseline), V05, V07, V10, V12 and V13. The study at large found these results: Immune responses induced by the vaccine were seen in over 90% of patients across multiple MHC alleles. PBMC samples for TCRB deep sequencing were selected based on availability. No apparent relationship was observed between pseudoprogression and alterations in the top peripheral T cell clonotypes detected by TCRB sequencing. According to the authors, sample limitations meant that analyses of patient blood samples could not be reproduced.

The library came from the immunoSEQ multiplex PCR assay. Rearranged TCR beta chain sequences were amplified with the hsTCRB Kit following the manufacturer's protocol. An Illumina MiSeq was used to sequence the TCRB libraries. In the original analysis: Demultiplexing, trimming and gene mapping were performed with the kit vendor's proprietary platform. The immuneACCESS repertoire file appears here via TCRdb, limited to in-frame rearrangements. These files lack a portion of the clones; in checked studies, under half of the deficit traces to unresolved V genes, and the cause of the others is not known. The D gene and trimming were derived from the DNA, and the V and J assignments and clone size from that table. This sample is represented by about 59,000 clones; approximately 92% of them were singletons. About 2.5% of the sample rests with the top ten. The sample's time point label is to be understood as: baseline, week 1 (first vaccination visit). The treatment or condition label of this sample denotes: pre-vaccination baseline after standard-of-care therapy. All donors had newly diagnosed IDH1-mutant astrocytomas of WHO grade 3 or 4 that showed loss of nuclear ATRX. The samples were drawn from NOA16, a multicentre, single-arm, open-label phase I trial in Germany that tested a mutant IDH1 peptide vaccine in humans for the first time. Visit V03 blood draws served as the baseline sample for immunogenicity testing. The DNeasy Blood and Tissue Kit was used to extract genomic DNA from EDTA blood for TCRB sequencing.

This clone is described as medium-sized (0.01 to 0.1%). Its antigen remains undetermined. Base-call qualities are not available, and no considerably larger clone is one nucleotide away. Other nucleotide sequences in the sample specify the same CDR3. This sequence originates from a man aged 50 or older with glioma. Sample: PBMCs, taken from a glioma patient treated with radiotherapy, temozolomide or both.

The CDR3 region: CASTRQGAQPQHF. The sequenced DNA: TGTGCCAGCACACGTCAGGGGGCTCAGCCCCAGCATTTT. The V gene is TRBV2 and the J gene is TRBJ1-5, with 8 bases matching TRBD1. The CDR3 covers 13 residues, taking in both the cysteine and the phenylalanine. Kept here is only the CDR3 DNA, which spans 39 bases and is read in frame from base 1. Germline trimming: 7 bases from V, 6 bases from J; junction bases outside gene matches: 5. CDR1 and CDR2 are drawn from the germline V gene: SNHLY, FYNNEI.